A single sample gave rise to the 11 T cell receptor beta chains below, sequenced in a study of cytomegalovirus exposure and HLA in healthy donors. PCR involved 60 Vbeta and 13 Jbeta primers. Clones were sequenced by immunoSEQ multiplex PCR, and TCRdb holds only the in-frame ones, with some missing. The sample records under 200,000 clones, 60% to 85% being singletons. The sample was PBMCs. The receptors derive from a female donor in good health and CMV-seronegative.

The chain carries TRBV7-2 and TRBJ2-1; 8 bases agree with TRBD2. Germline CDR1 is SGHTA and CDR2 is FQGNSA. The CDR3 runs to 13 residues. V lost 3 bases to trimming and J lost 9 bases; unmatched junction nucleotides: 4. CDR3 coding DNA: TGTGCCAGCAGCTTGGAGCGGGAGCGTGAGCAGTTCTTC. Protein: CASSLEREREQFF.

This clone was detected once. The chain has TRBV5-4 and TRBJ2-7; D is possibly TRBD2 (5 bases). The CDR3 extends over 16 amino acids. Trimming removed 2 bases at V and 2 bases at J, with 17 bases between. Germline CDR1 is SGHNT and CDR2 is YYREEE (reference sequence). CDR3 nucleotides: TGTGCCAGCAGCTTTAAGGGAGAGTGGATTACCTACGAGCAGTACTTC. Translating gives CASSFKGEWITYEQYF.

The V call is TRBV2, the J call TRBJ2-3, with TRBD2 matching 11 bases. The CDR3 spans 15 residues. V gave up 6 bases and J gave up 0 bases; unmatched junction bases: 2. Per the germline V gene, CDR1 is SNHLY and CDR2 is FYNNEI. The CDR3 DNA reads TGTGCCAGCAGCGGACTAGCGGGCAGCACAGATACGCAGTATTTT. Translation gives CASSGLAGSTDTQYF.

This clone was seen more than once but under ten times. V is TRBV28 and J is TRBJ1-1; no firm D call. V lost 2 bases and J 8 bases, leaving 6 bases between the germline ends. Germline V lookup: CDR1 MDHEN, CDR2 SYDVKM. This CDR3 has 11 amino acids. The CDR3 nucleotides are TGTGCCAGCAGTTTAGGGCACGAAGCTTTCTTT. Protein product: CASSLGHEAFF. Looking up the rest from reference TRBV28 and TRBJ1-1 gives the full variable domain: DVKVTQSSRYLVKRTGEKVFLECVQDMDHENMFWYRQDPGLGLRLIYFSYDVKMKEKGDIPEGYSVSREKKERFSLILESASTNQTSMYLCASSLGHEAFFGQGTRLTVV.

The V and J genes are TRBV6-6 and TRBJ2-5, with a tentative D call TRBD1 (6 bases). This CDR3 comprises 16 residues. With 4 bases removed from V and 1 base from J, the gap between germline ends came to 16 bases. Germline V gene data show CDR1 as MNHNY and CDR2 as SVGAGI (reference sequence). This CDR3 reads CASSSPPGQLQETQYF. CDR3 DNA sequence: TGTGCCAGCAGTTCCCCACCTGGACAGCTCCAAGAGACCCAGTACTTC.

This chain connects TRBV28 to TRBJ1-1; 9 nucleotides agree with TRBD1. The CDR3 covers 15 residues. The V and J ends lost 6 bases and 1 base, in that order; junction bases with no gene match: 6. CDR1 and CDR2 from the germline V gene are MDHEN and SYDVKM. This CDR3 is CASSQPGQGNTEAFF. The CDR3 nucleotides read TGTGCCAGCAGCCAGCCGGGACAGGGGAACACTGAAGCTTTCTTT.

The CDR3 spells CASSVREETQYF. The DNA of the CDR3 is TGTGCCAGCAGTGTTCGTGAAGAGACCCAGTACTTC. This rearrangement joins TRBV2 to TRBJ2-5; D is unclear. With 4 bases removed from V and 3 bases from J, the gap between germline ends came to 6 bases. The CDR3 spans 12 residues. In germline, CDR1 is SNHLY, CDR2 FYNNEI.

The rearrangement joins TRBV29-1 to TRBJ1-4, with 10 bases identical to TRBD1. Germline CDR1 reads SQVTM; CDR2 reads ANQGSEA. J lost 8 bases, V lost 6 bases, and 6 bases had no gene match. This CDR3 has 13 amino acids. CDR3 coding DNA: TGCAGCGTGAGGACAGGGGGAGAGGAAAAACTGTTTTTT. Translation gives CSVRTGGEEKLFF.

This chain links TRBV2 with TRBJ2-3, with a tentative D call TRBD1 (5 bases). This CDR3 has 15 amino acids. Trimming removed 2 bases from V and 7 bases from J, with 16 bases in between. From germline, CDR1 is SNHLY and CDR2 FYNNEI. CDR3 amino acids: CASSEKDRAINTQYF. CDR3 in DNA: TGTGCCAGCAGTGAAAAAGACAGAGCAATAAATACGCAGTATTTT.

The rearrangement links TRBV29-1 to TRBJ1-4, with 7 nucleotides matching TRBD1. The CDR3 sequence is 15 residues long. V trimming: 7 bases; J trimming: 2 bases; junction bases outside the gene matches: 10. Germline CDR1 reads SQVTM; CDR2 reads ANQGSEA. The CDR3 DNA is TGCAGCGCCCGACAGGGAGGCGGCACTAATGAAAAACTGTTTTTT. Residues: CSARQGGGTNEKLFF. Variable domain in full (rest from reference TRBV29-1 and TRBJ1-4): SAVISQKPSRDICQRGTSLTIQCQVDSQVTMMFWYRQQPGQSLTLIATANQGSEATYESGFVIDKFPISRPNLTFSTLTVSNMSPEDSSIYLCSARQGGGTNEKLFFGSGTQLSVL.

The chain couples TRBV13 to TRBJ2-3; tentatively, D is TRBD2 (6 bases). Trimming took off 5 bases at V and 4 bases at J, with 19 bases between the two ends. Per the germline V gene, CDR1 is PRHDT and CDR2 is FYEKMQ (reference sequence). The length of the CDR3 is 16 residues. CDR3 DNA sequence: TGTGCCAGCAGCACCCTAAGCGGGTGGGTCTCAGATACGCAGTATTTT. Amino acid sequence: CASSTLSGWVSDTQYF.